This TCR beta chain emerged from a study of blood T cell repertoires in COVID-19. Study processing details: Nucleated cell number was recorded as an estimate derived from reference gene primer amplification. Assay used: immunoSEQ multiplex PCR; TCRdb lists only in-frame clones, some missing. The DNA gave D and trimming, while V, J and clone size come from that table. The top ten hold around 20% of the sample, which has about 100,000 clones, less than 85% seen once. The receptor comes from a man in his 70s with active or convalescent COVID-19. Sample: peripheral blood.

The CDR3 is CASSPPGTVNTIYF. CDR3 bases: TGTGCCAGCTCACCGCCCGGGACAGTGAACACCATATATTTT. The chain has TRBV18 and TRBJ1-3; TRBD1 matches 7 bases. From germline, CDR1 is KGHSH and CDR2 LQKENI. The CDR3 spans 14 residues. V gave up 3 bases and J gave up 7 bases; unmatched junction bases: 6.